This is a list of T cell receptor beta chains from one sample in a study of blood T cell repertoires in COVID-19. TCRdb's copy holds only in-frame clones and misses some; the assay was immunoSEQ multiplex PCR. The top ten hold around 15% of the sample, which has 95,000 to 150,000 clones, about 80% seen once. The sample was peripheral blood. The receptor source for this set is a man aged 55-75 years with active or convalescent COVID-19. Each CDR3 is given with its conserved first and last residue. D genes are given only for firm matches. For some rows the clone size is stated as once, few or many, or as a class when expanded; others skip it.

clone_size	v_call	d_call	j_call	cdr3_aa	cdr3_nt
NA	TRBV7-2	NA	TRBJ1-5	CASSLPRYSNQPQHF	TGTGCCAGCAGCTTACCCAGATATAGCAATCAGCCCCAGCATTTT
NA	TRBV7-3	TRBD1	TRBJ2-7	CASSGTGGKGRQYF	TGTGCCAGCAGCGGTACAGGGGGCAAGGGGCGACAGTACTTC
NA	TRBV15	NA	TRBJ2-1	CATSRDGGFGEQFF	TGTGCCACCAGCAGAGATGGTGGCTTCGGGGAGCAGTTCTTC
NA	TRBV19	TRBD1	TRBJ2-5	CASTTRQGSKETQYF	TGTGCCAGTACCACCAGACAGGGGAGCAAAGAGACCCAGTACTTC
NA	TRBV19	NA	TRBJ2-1	CASSIREEQFF	TGTGCCAGTAGTATACGAGAGGAGCAGTTCTTC
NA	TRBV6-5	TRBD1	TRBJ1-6	CASSYGTGVHNSPLHF	TGTGCCAGCAGTTACGGGACAGGGGTCCATAATTCACCCCTCCACTTT
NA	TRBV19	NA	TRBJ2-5	CASSRAEKETQYF	TGTGCCAGTAGTAGGGCCGAGAAGGAGACCCAGTACTTC
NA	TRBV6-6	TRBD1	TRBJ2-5	CASSGTGQETQYF	TGTGCCAGCAGCGGGACAGGACAAGAGACCCAGTACTTC
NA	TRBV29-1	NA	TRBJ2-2	CSVQGSNTGELFF	TGCAGCGTACAGGGCTCGAACACCGGGGAGCTGTTTTTT
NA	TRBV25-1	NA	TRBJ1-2	CASSGETTGYTF	TGTGCCAGCAGTGGGGAGACTACGGGCTACACCTTC
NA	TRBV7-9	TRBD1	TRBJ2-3	CASSSGTGAVDTQYF	TGTGCCAGCAGCTCCGGGACAGGGGCAGTAGATACGCAGTATTTT
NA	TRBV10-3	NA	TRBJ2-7	CAIKETATYEQYF	TGTGCCATCAAGGAGACAGCTACCTACGAGCAGTACTTC
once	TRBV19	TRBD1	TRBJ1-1	CASSDRRQGSEAFF	TGTGCCAGTAGTGATAGGAGACAGGGCTCTGAAGCTTTCTTT
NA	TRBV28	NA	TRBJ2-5	CASSLTRGQETQYF	TGTGCCAGCAGTTTGACCAGGGGACAAGAGACCCAGTACTTC
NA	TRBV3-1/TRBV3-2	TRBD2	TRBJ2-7	CASSQDPSGLYEQYF	TGTGCCAGCAGCCAAGACCCTAGCGGGCTGTACGAGCAGTACTTC
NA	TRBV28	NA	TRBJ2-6	CASRGQADWANVLTF	TGTGCCAGCAGGGGGCAGGCTGACTGGGCCAACGTCCTGACTTTC
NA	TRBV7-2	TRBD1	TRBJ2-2	CASSWTGTANTGELFF	TGTGCCAGCAGCTGGACCGGGACAGCGAACACCGGGGAGCTGTTTTTT
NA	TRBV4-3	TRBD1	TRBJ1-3	CASSQGQGGTDTIYF	TGCGCCAGCAGCCAAGGGCAGGGGGGAACGGACACCATATATTTT
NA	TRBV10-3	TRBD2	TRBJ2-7	CGTSGDYSYEQYF	TGTGGGACATCTGGGGACTACTCCTACGAGCAGTACTTC
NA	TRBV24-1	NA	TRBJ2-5	CATAAVGVETQYF	TGTGCCACCGCAGCAGTGGGAGTAGAGACCCAGTACTTC
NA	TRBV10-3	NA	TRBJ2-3	CAISESGRYASSTDTQYF	TGTGCCATCAGTGAGTCGGGCAGATATGCCTCTAGCACAGATACGCAGTATTTT
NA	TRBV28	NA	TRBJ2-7	CASSDRQTYEQYF	TGTGCCAGCAGTGATCGACAGACCTACGAGCAGTACTTC